The text below deals with one TCR beta chain. The target antigen is unknown. TCRdb reprocessed the reads via MiXCR and lists one record per CDR3 protein. This table has 700,000 to 850,000 distinct CDR3 sequences, about 30% appearing once. The sample comes from a study of T cell repertoires in cytomegalovirus infection. For the study at large: Researchers turned to recently identified HLA-C-restricted CMV epitopes as well as well-studied HLA-B-restricted ones. Public TCR beta signatures indicated both CMV infection and matching HLA type. General study results and limits: HLA-C-restricted TCR beta clonotypes specific for CMV led the ex vivo response. The cumulative frequency of public TCR beta families identified carriers of CMV plus the relevant HLA.

Trimming took 4 bases from V and 5 from J; bases not matched to a gene: 5. Germline V gene lookup returns CDR1 MNHEY and CDR2 SMNVEV (reference sequence). The CDR3 spans 14 residues. This material consisted of cultured CD8+ T cells from PBMCs, taken from culture after CMV antigen stimulation. This receptor was obtained from a human donor in good health (CMV status not recorded). Some clones in this sample may be carry-over from other donors' samples. The chain combines TRBV27 with TRBJ1-2; TRBD1 agrees at 9 bases. The CDR3 sequence: CASSSTGGVYGYTF. As DNA, the CDR3 is TGTGCCAGCAGTTCGACAGGGGGAGTGTATGGCTACACCTTC.